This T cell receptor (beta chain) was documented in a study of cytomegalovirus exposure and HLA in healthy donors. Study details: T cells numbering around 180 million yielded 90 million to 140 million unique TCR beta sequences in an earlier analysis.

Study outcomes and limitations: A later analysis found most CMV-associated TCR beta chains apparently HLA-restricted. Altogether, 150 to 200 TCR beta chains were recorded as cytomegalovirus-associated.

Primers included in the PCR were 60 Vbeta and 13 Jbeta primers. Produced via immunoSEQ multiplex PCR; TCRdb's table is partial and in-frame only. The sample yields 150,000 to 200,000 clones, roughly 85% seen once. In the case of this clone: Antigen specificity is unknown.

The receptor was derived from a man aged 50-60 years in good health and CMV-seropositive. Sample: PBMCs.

The CDR3 nucleotides read TGTGCCAGCAGCCTACAGATAAATTCACCCCTCCACTTT. This gives the protein CASSLQINSPLHF. The chain recombines TRBV11-2 with TRBJ1-6; D is uncertain. This CDR3 has 13 amino acids. The V end was cut by 5 bases, the J end by 7 bases, with 9 bases between. Germline V gene data show CDR1 as SGHAT and CDR2 as FQNNGV.